This record covers a single T cell receptor (beta chain). This record belongs to a study of blood T cell repertoires in COVID-19. After removal of 7 bases from V and 2 bases from J, the junction contained 8 bases not matched to a gene. Germline V gene data show CDR1 as ENHRY and CDR2 as SYGVKD. There are 14 residues in the CDR3. Sequencing used immunoSEQ multiplex PCR; TCRdb keeps in-frame clones, though not all of them. The sample holds approximately 98,000 clones; 55% to 75% are singletons and the top ten take about 1.8%. The material sequenced was peripheral blood. The chain combines TRBV10-3 with TRBJ2-7; TRBD1 aligns across 7 bases. The origin of this receptor is a woman aged 40 to 49 with acute or convalescent COVID-19. The CDR3 sequence is CAITDDRAAYEQYF. The CDR3 nucleotides read TGTGCCATCACCGATGACAGGGCAGCCTACGAGCAGTACTTC.